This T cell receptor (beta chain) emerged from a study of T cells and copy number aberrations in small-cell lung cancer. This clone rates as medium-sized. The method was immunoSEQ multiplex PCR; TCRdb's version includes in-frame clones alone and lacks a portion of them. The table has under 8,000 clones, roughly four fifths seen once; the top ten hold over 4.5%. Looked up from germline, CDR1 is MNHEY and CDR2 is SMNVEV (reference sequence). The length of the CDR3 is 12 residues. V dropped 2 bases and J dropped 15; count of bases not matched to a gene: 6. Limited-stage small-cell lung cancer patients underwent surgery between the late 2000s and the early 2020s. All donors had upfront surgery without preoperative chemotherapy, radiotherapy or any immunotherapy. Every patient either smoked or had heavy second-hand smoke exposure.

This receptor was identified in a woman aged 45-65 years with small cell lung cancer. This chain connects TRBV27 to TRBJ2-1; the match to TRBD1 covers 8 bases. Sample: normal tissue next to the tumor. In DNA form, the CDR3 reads TGTGCCAGCAGTTTAGGGGGACAGGTTCTGTTCTTC. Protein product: CASSLGGQVLFF.